This T cell receptor (beta chain) came from a study of T cells in Graves' hyperthyroidism and ophthalmopathy. Across the study: Peripheral blood was drawn at first diagnosis, prior to all treatment.

This clonotype was counted only a few times. Its antigen is undetermined. Germline V CDR1 and CDR2: SGHTA, FQGNSA. J lost 6 bases, V lost 4 bases, and 8 bases had no gene match. This CDR3 has 14 residues. There were TCR beta CDR3 regions amplified from RNA transcripts. The HTBI primer set served for first-round RT-PCR of the TCR CDR3. TCRdb re-called the multiplex PCR reads through MiXCR, storing one row per CDR3 protein. The sample consists of hundreds of thousands of distinct CDR3 sequences, around 13% of them appearing once. Stable Graves' hyperthyroidism meant no ophthalmopathy progression within 18 months. Study-level results: Also found in blood were most expanded thyroid clonotypes above 0.001.

Sequenced sample: blood. This clonotype originated in a woman aged 25 to 39 with Graves' hyperthyroidism. The chain employs TRBV7-2 and TRBJ2-7, with TRBD2 matching over 8 bases. For the CDR3, the DNA is TGTGCCAGCAGCTCCCGAGCGGGAGTGGGCGAGCAGTACTTC. Translation: CASSSRAGVGEQYF.